This T cell receptor (beta chain) was sequenced during a study of Graves' ophthalmopathy and Graves' hyperthyroidism (dated by TCRdb to 2017 to 2018). Some background on the complete study: A patient counted as having stable hyperthyroidism if there was no progression to ophthalmopathy within 18 months of follow-up. To tell Graves' ophthalmopathy apart from Graves' hyperthyroidism, and to predict which patients would progress to ophthalmopathy, the study relied on TCR beta repertoire signatures. In total, approximately 130 blood samples were TCR-sequenced: roughly 45 ophthalmopathy, approximately 80 hyperthyroidism and about 17 hyperthyroidism-to-ophthalmopathy patients. To explore V-J signatures distinguishing ophthalmopathy from hyperthyroidism, a discovery set of 100 or so patients (fewer than 45 ophthalmopathy, 57 stable hyperthyroidism) was enrolled. The independent validation cohort included about 19 hyperthyroidism patients plus 17 patients who later progressed from hyperthyroidism to ophthalmopathy. In roughly 6 hyperthyroidism patients, T-cell repertoires of thyroid tissue and blood were compared. Following sampling, methimazole starting at 30 mg daily was administered to hyperthyroidism patients, and high-dose intravenous methylprednisolone was administered to ophthalmopathy patients. Overall results and qualifications from the work: Most expanded thyroid clonotypes with frequency above 0.001 were also detected in blood, suggesting blood repertoires may reflect the thyroid immune response. In validation, the model predicted ophthalmopathy progression with 70.59% sensitivity and approximately 78% specificity; 12 predicted patients were CT-confirmed with GO in a median of around 6 months. In cross-validation, the 13-signature model distinguished ophthalmopathy from stable hyperthyroidism with just over 85% sensitivity and around 81% specificity, and in the test set the corresponding values were about 80% and 75%. Sample size was not statistically predetermined, and group allocation was not concealed from the investigators.

From its cysteine to its phenylalanine, the CDR3 spans 15 amino acids. The DNA shown is the 45-base CDR3, in frame from base 1. V is cut by 6 bases and J by 0 bases, and the space between the germline ends is 15 bases. Of note for this clonotype: The antigen it recognizes is unknown. The input lacks base qualities; no much larger clone sits a single base away.

TCR beta CDR3 regions were amplified from RNA transcripts for repertoire sequencing. HTBI primers and the Qiagen OneStep RT-PCR kit were used in a first-round RT-PCR, which was followed by a second-round multiplex PCR, size selection and purification. Libraries were sequenced on an Illumina HiSeq2000 using paired-end 100 bp reads. As for how the authors treated the data: Reads were processed with SOAPnuke, discarding reads with adapters, uncalled bases, mean Phred below 15, or no exact constant-primer or identifier match. COPE v1.2.5 was used to merge high-quality paired reads. Each unique nucleotide sequence was defined as a clonotype, and clonotypes were aligned to IMGT TRB V, D and J references with MiTCR v1.1. Only V-J combinations with frequency above 0.0001 were analysed, covering over 98% of repertoires. For each V-J combination, a TCR clonal expansion and chaos score was defined as F50 clonal expansion divided by the chaos observed in the TCRdist matrix. Welch's t-statistics and random forest were used to reduce features to about 14 V-J combinations, which were fed into a naive Bayes classifier. The Morisita-Horn index was used to measure how similar the thyroid and blood repertoires were. TCRdb redid the processing of the public reads, applying fastp at Q25 and MiXCR, and retained in-frame beta chains. Identical CDR3 proteins give one entry, which carries the most common genes and DNA. It is TCRdb's table, rather than the study itself, that gives the V and J calls and clone size. Here the sample has approximately 1.2 million distinct CDR3 sequences; 35% to 40% occur a single time. 11% of the sample belongs to the ten largest clones.

The hyperthyroidism patients were 18 to 65 years old and newly diagnosed, with a disease duration of less than 2 months. Patients with other autoimmune diseases, uncontrolled infections, pregnancy or lactation were excluded from the study. Clinical symptoms, serum thyroxine, TRAb, thyroid ultrasound and orbital computed tomography were used for diagnosis. Total RNA was extracted with Trizol reagent and quality-checked on an Agilent 2100 Bioanalyzer. The sample was peripheral blood or thyroid tissue (not recorded which). This receptor was identified in an adult man with Graves' hyperthyroidism. In this chain, TRBV12-3 or TRBV12-4 is recombined with TRBJ2-7; the D gene assignment is ambiguous. The CDR3 protein sequence reads: CASSRVRSLSYEQYF. The sequence in DNA is TGTGCCAGCAGCAGAGTTCGGTCTCTCTCCTACGAGCAGTACTTC.